The rows below give T cell receptor beta chains drawn from one sample of a study of beta chain features in type 1 diabetes. This table comes from immunoSEQ multiplex PCR, and its TCRdb copy is limited to in-frame clones, with some not included. The sample holds 600,000 to 700,000 clones, over 10% seen once. The sequenced sample was naive CD4+ T cells from blood. The receptors stem from a young man with type 1 diabetes. Each CDR3 is given with its conserved first and last residue. Each record gives: V gene, J gene, CDR3 length, clone size, D gene, CDR3 DNA, CDR3 protein. D genes are given only for firm matches. Expanded clones get a size class; other rows say once, few or many, or leave the size out.

TRBV12-5	TRBJ1-5	14	few	NA	TGTGCTAGTGGTTTCGCCCCCCGGGATCAGCCCCAGCATTTT	CASGFAPRDQPQHF
TRBV2	TRBJ2-3	15	NA	TRBD1	TGTGCCAGCAGTGAACAGGGACAGGGCACAGATACGCAGTATTTT	CASSEQGQGTDTQYF
TRBV15	TRBJ1-4	16	few	TRBD1	TGTGCCACCAGCACGCTCACAGGGGGGAGTAAGGAAAAACTGTTTTTT	CATSTLTGGSKEKLFF
TRBV28	TRBJ2-2	15	NA	NA	TGTGCCAGCAGTTTAGGGACATGGAACACCGGGGAGCTGTTTTTT	CASSLGTWNTGELFF
TRBV2	TRBJ1-2	10	NA	NA	TGTGCCAGCATTCGACAGGGCTACACCTTC	CASIRQGYTF
TRBV5-1	TRBJ2-1	15	NA	NA	TGCGCCAGCAGCTTTGCCTGGGAACGGGTCAATGAGCAGTTCTTC	CASSFAWERVNEQFF
TRBV7-3	TRBJ2-3	14	few	NA	TGTGCCAGCAGCCGCGCACAGGGAGGAGATACGCAGTATTTT	CASSRAQGGDTQYF
TRBV7-2	TRBJ1-1	15	NA	NA	TGTGCCAGCACCCAAGGGGCGCGAATGAACACTGAAGCTTTCTTT	CASTQGARMNTEAFF
TRBV5-6	TRBJ1-5	15	few	NA	TGTGCCAGCAGCACCCGAGGTTATAGCAATCAGCCCCAGCATTTT	CASSTRGYSNQPQHF
TRBV7-9	TRBJ1-4	13	NA	TRBD1	TGTGCCAGCAGCTTAGAGGGGGCCCGCGTGGTGTTTTTT	CASSLEGARVVFF
TRBV4-3	TRBJ1-6	16	few	NA	TGCGCCAGCAGCCAAGATTTGCCGGTCCCGGGTTGGCCCCTCCACTTT	CASSQDLPVPGWPLHF
TRBV2	TRBJ2-2	15	NA	TRBD1	TGTGCCAGCAGTGAGAGGGGGCTCGGCACCGGGGAGCTGTTTTTT	CASSERGLGTGELFF
TRBV7-2	TRBJ1-1	15	NA	NA	TGTGCCAGCAGCTTAGCGCGAGCCGGAAACACTGAAGCTTTCTTT	CASSLARAGNTEAFF
TRBV19	TRBJ1-5	14	few	NA	TGTGCCAGTAGTACCAGGACAGACTATCAGCCCCAGCATTTT	CASSTRTDYQPQHF
TRBV7-9	TRBJ2-5	16	NA	NA	TGTGCCAGCAGCTTAGTCGAGCGGGTGTACCAAGAGACCCAGTACTTC	CASSLVERVYQETQYF
TRBV5-4	TRBJ2-4	15	NA	NA	TGTGCCAGCAGCTTTAGGCAGGGAAGTCAAAACATTCAGTACTTC	CASSFRQGSQNIQYF
TRBV7-9	TRBJ1-4	14	NA	NA	TGTGCCAGCAGCTTTTGGACAACTAATGAAAAACTGTTTTTT	CASSFWTTNEKLFF
TRBV7-2	TRBJ2-7	13	few	NA	TGTGCCAGCAGCCTAACATATTCCTACGAGCAGTACTTC	CASSLTYSYEQYF
TRBV7-9	TRBJ1-4	17	NA	NA	TGTGCCAGCAGCTTAGCGGTAGAGTCCGAGTGGGGGGAAAAACTGTTTTTT	CASSLAVESEWGEKLFF
TRBV7-9	TRBJ2-2	10	NA	NA	TGTGCCAGCACTTATGGGGAGCTGTTTTTT	CASTYGELFF
TRBV14	TRBJ2-5	11	few	NA	TGTGCCAGCAGCGGCATGGGGACCCAGTACTTC	CASSGMGTQYF
TRBV5-4	TRBJ1-1	13	few	NA	TGTGCCAGCAGCCAGGCGGGGGGCACTGAAGCTTTCTTT	CASSQAGGTEAFF
TRBV9	TRBJ2-1	19	NA	NA	TGTGCCAGCAGCTTCAGCCTGACGGTTCGGGCAGGGGGGAACAATGAGCAGTTCTTC	CASSFSLTVRAGGNNEQFF
TRBV29-1	TRBJ2-7	12	few	NA	TGCAGCGTTGTAACACCCTCCTACGAGCAGTACTTC	CSVVTPSYEQYF
TRBV5-4	TRBJ2-7	15	few	TRBD1	TGTGCCAGCAGCTTGGGACAGGGGGCTGTTATCGAGCAGTACTTC	CASSLGQGAVIEQYF
TRBV5-6	TRBJ1-6	15	few	TRBD1	TGTGCCAGCAGCTTAACTTGGACAGGCGATTCACCCCTCCACTTT	CASSLTWTGDSPLHF
TRBV10-3	TRBJ2-1	16	few	NA	TGTGCCATCAGTGATCGAGGGGGGTTCTCCTACAATGAGCAGTTCTTC	CAISDRGGFSYNEQFF
TRBV25-1	TRBJ1-2	17	few	NA	TGTGCCAGCAGTGAGAGCCGCCGGGCACAGGGTGACTATGGCTACACCTTC	CASSESRRAQGDYGYTF
TRBV2	TRBJ1-6	15	few	TRBD1	TGTGCCAGCATCCTCCAGGGGGCCTCTGATTCACCCCTCCACTTT	CASILQGASDSPLHF
TRBV19	TRBJ2-7	13	NA	TRBD1	TGTGCCAGTAGTCCTGGACAGGACTACGAGCAGTACTTC	CASSPGQDYEQYF
TRBV4-3	TRBJ2-7	13	NA	NA	TGCGCCAGCAGCCAAAGGATGGACTACGAGCAGTACTTC	CASSQRMDYEQYF
TRBV27	TRBJ1-4	14	NA	TRBD1	TGTGCCAGCAAACGGGACAGCCCTAATGAAAAACTGTTTTTT	CASKRDSPNEKLFF
TRBV4-1	TRBJ1-1	14	NA	NA	TGCGCCAGCAGCCTTATTGACGGTAACACTGAAGCTTTCTTT	CASSLIDGNTEAFF
TRBV4-2	TRBJ2-3	17	NA	TRBD2	TGTGCCAGCAGCTTTGGACTAGCGGGGGCGCCCACAGATACGCAGTATTTT	CASSFGLAGAPTDTQYF
TRBV7-9	TRBJ1-4	15	NA	NA	TGTGCCAGCAGCTTAAACGTCCGAGGGAATGAAAAACTGTTTTTT	CASSLNVRGNEKLFF
TRBV30	TRBJ2-2	13	NA	NA	TGTGCCTGGAGTGTACTCGGGGCCGGGGAGCTGTTTTTT	CAWSVLGAGELFF
TRBV7-8	TRBJ1-2	16	NA	TRBD1	TGTGCCAGCAGCTTAGGTTGGGGCGGACAGGGGTACGGCTACACCTTC	CASSLGWGGQGYGYTF
TRBV7-2	TRBJ1-1	15	few	TRBD1	TGTGCCAGCAGCCCAAGACAGGGAGGAATCACTGAAGCTTTCTTT	CASSPRQGGITEAFF
TRBV10-3	TRBJ1-2	14	few	TRBD1	TGTGCCACCGAAGGGACAGGGCGGAACTATGGCTACACCTTC	CATEGTGRNYGYTF
TRBV6-6	TRBJ2-1	14	NA	NA	TGTGCCAGCAGCTGGGACGCCACCTACAATGAGCAGTTCTTC	CASSWDATYNEQFF
TRBV9	TRBJ2-1	16	few	NA	TGTGCCAGCAGCCCTAAGGTCCAAGGGGGTATCAATGAGCAGTTCTTC	CASSPKVQGGINEQFF
TRBV5-6	TRBJ2-1	15	few	NA	TGTGCCAGCTACGGGTGGGGGTACTCCTACAATGAGCAGTTCTTC	CASYGWGYSYNEQFF
TRBV5-1	TRBJ2-5	14	few	TRBD2	TGCGCCAGCAGCTTGACTAGCGGGGAAGAGACCCAGTACTTC	CASSLTSGEETQYF
TRBV11-2	TRBJ2-2	15	NA	TRBD1	TGTGCCAGCAGCGGCTACAGGGGGAGGACCGGGGAGCTGTTTTTT	CASSGYRGRTGELFF
TRBV29-1	TRBJ1-2	11	few	NA	TGCAGCGCCGGACAGTCAAGGGGCTACACCTTC	CSAGQSRGYTF
TRBV15	TRBJ2-7	16	NA	NA	TGTGCCACCAGCAGAGATAGGGGCAGCGCCAAATACGAGCAGTACTTC	CATSRDRGSAKYEQYF